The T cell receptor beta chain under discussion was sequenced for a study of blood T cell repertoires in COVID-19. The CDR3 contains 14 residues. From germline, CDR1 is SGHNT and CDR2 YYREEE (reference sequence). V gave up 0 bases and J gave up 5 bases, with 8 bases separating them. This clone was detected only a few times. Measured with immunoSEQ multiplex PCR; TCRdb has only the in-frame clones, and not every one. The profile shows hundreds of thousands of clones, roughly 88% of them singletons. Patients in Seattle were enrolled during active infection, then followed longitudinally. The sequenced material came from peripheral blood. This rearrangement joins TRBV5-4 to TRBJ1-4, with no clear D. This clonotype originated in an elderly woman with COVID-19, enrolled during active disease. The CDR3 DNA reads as TGTGCCAGCAGCTTGGACGGACTGAATGAAAAACTGTTTTTT. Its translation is CASSLDGLNEKLFF.